The T cell receptor (beta chain) described here comes from a study of blood T cell repertoires in COVID-19. Study background: The United States, Italy and Spain supplied acute and convalescent COVID-19 samples.

Trimming removed 4 bases from V and 7 bases from J, with 29 bases in between. Germline-derived CDR1 and CDR2 are SNHLY and FYNNEI. This CDR3 is built from 18 residues. Seattle's cohort entered during active infection and was followed longitudinally. In the original workflow: It was from reference gene primer amplification that nucleated cell counts were estimated. TCRdb's copy holds only in-frame clones and misses some; the assay was immunoSEQ multiplex PCR. V and J calls and clone size come straight from that table; D and trimming were deduced from the DNA. The table records around 440,000 clones, approximately 89% of them present only once.

The chain recombines TRBV2 with TRBJ2-7, with D tentatively TRBD2 (6 bases). Sequenced: peripheral blood. This receptor was taken from a woman in her 50s with COVID-19, enrolled during active disease. The CDR3 DNA reads as TGTGCCAGCAGTGTAGGTGTCAGTCGGGACTCTTTGGATCCAGAGCAGTACTTC. Translating it yields CASSVGVSRDSLDPEQYF.